This T cell receptor beta chain comes out of a study of T cells in Graves' hyperthyroidism and ophthalmopathy. Study-wide context: At initial diagnosis, before any treatment had begun, peripheral blood was obtained.

Germline values: CDR1 SGHTS, CDR2 YDEGEE. The trim removed 4 bases at V and 1 base at J, leaving 5 bases unmatched. CDR3 length equals 16 residues. This clonotype has just a few counts. Amplification of TCR beta CDR3 regions was performed using RNA transcripts as template. Initially, a first-round RT-PCR of the TCR CDR3 employed the HTBI primer set. Each CDR3 protein gets one entry after TCRdb re-called the multiplex PCR reads with MiXCR. The sample comprises 250,000 to 300,000 distinct CDR3 sequences, 15% to 20% of which are singletons, and about two fifths rests with the top ten. Ophthalmopathy cases met thresholds of Clinical Activity Score at least 3, NOSPECS grade at least 4 and duration under 3 months. A patient was excluded if there was uncontrolled infection, other autoimmune disease, pregnancy or lactation. PBMCs came from about 10 ml fresh peripheral blood.

This TCR came from a man in his fifties with Graves' ophthalmopathy. The specimen was blood. The J gene is TRBJ2-5, the V gene TRBV5-8; 12 bases match TRBD2. CDR3 in amino acids: CASSVPSGRVQETQYF. CDR3 coding DNA: TGTGCCAGCAGCGTCCCTAGCGGGAGGGTCCAAGAGACCCAGTACTTC.